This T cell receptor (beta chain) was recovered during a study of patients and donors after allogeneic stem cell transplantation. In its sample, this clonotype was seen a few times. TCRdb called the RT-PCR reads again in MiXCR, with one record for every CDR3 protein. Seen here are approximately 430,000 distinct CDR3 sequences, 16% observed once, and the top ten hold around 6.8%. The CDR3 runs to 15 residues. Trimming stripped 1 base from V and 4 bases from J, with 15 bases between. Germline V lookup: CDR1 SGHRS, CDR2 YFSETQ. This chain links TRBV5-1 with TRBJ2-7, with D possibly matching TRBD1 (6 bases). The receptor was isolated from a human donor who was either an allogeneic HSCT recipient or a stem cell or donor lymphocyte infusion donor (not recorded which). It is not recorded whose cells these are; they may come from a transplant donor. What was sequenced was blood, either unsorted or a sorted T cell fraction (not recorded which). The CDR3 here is CASSLRADSKYEQYF. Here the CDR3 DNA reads TGCGCCAGCAGCTTGAGGGCGGACAGTAAATACGAGCAGTACTTC.